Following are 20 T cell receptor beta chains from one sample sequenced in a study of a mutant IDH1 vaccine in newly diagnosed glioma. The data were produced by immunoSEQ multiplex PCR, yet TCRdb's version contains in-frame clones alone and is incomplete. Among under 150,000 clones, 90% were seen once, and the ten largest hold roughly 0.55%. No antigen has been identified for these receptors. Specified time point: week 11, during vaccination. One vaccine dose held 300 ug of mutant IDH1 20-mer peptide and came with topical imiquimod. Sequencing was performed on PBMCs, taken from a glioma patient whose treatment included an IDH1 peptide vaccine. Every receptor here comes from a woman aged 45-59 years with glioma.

The DNA of the CDR3 is TGTGCCAGCAGCTTAGAGGCGTTGAAAGCTTTCTTT. Translating it yields CASSLEALKAFF. The V gene is TRBV11-2, the J gene TRBJ1-1, with D unclear. Trimming removed 0 bases from V and 9 bases from J, with 8 bases in between. CDR1 SGHAT and CDR2 FQNNGV come from the germline V gene. The CDR3 loop spans 12 amino acids.

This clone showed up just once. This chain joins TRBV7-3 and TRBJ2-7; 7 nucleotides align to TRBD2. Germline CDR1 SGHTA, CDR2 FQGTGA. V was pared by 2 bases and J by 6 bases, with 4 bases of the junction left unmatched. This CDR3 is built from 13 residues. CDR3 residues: CASSLDREAEQYF. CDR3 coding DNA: TGTGCCAGCAGCTTAGATCGGGAGGCCGAGCAGTACTTC. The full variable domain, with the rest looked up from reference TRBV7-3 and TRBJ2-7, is GAGVSQTPSNKVTEKGKYVELRCDPISGHTALYWYRQSLGQGPEFLIYFQGTGAADDSGLPNDRFFAVRPEGSVSTLKIQRTERGDSAVYLCASSLDREAEQYFGPGTRLTVT.

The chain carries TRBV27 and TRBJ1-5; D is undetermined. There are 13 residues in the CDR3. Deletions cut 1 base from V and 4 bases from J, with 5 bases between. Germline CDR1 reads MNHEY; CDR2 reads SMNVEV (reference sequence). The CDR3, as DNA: TGTGCCAGCAGTTTATACGAAAATCAGCCCCAGCATTTT. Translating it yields CASSLYENQPQHF.

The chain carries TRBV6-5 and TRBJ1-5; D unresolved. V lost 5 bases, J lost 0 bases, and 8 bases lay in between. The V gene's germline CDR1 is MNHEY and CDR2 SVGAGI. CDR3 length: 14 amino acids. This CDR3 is CASSPTDSNQPQHF. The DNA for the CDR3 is TGTGCCAGCAGTCCCACAGATAGCAATCAGCCCCAGCATTTT.

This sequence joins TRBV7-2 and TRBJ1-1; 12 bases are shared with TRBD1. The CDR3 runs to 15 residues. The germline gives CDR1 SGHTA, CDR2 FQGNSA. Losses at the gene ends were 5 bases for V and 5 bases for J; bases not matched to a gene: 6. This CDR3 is CASSREGQGATEAFF. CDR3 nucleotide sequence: TGTGCCAGCAGCCGAGAGGGACAGGGGGCGACTGAAGCTTTCTTT. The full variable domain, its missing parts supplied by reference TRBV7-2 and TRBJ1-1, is GAGVSQSPSNKVTEKGKDVELRCDPISGHTALYWYRQSLGQGLEFLIYFQGNSAPDKSGLPSDRFSAERTGGSVSTLTIQRTQQEDSAVYLCASSREGQGATEAFFGQGTRLTVV.

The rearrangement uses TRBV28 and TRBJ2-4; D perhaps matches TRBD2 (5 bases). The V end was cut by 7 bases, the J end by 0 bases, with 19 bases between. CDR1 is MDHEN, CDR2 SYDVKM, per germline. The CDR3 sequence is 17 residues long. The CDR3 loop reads CASTPNTRLLAKNIQYF. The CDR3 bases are TGTGCCAGCACTCCAAATACTAGACTTCTAGCCAAAAACATTCAGTACTTC.

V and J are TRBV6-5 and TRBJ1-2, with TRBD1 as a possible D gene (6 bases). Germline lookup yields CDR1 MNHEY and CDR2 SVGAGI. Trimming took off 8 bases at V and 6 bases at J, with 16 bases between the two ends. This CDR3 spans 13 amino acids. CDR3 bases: TGTGCCAGCCATCAAGGGGGGCGGGATGGCTACACCTTC. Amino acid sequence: CASHQGGRDGYTF.

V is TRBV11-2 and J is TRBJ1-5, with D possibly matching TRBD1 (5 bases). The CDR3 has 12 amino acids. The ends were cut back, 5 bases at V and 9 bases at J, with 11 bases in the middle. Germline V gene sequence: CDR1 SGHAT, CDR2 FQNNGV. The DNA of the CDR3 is TGTGCCAGCAGCCCGTACGGGGGGCCCCAGCATTTT. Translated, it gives CASSPYGGPQHF.

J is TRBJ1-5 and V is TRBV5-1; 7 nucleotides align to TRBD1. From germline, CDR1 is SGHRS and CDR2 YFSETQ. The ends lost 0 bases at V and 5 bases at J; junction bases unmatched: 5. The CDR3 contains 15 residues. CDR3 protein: CASSLGGTEYQPQHF. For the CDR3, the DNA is TGCGCCAGCAGCTTGGGGGGGACAGAGTATCAGCCCCAGCATTTT.

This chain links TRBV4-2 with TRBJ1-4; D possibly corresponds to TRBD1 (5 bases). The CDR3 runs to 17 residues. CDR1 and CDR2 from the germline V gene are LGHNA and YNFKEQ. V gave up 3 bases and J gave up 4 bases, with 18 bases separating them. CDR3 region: CASSHQGRTGDNEKLFF. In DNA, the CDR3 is TGTGCCAGCAGCCACCAAGGGAGGACGGGGGATAATGAAAAACTGTTTTTT.

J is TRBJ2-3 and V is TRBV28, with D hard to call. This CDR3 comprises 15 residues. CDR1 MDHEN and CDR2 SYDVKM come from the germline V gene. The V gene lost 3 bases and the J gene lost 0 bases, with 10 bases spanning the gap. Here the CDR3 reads CASSLAQSSTDTQYF. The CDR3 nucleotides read TGTGCCAGCAGTTTGGCACAGTCTAGCACAGATACGCAGTATTTT.

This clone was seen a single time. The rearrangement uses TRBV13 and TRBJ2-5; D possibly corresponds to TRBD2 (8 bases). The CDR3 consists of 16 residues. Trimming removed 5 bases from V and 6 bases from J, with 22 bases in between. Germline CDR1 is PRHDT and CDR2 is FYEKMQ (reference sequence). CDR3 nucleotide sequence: TGTGCCAGCAGCCCACCGGGAGGGGGCGGCTTGAAGACCCAGTACTTC. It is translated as CASSPPGGGGLKTQYF.

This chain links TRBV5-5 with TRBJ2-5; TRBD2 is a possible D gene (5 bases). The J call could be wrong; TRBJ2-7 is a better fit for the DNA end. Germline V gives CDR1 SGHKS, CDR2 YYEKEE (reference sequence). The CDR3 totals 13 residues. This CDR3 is CASSLGGEGEQYF. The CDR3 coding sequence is TGTGCCAGCAGCTTGGGTGGCGAGGGCGAGCAGTACTTC.

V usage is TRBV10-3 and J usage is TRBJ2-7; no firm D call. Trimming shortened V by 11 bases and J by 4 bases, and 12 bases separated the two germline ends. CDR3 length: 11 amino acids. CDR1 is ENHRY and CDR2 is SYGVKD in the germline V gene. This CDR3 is CAPNPKYEQYF. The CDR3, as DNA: TGTGCCCCAAACCCAAAGTACGAGCAGTACTTC.

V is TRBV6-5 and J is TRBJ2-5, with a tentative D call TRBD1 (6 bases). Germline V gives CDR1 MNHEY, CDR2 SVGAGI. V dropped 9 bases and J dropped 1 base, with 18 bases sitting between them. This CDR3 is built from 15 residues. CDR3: CASHLNRDLQETQYF. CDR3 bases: TGTGCCAGTCACCTCAACAGGGATCTCCAAGAGACCCAGTACTTC.

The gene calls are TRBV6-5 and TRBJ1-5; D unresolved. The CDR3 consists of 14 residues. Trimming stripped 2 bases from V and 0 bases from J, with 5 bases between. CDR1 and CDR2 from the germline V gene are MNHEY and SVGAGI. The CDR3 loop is CASSYRFSNQPQHF. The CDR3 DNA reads TGTGCCAGCAGTTACAGGTTTAGCAATCAGCCCCAGCATTTT.

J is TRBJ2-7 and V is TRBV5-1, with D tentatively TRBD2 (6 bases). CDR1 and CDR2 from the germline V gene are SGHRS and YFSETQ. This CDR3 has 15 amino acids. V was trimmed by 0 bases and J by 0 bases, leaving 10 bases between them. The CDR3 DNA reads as TGCGCCAGCAGCTTGGCCGGAGGGGTCTCCTACGAGCAGTACTTC. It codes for CASSLAGGVSYEQYF.

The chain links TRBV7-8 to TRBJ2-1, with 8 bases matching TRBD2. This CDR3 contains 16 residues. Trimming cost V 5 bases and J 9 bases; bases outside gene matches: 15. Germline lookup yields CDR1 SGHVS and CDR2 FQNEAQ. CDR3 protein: CASSPVGTSSLGEQFF. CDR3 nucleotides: TGTGCCAGCAGCCCCGTGGGGACTAGTTCGTTGGGTGAGCAGTTCTTC.

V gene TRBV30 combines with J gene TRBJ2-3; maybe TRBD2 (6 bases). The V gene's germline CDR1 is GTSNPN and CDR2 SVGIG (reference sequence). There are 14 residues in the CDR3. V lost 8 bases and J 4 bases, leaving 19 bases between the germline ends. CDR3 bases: TGTGCCGGGGCGGCGTCGGGAGTGTCAGATACGCAGTATTTT. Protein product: CAGAASGVSDTQYF.

The CDR3 DNA is TGTGCCAGCAGTTATACGACAGGGCCGAGTGGCTACACCTTC. It yields the protein CASSYTTGPSGYTF. J is TRBJ1-2 and V is TRBV6-9; 7 bases agree with TRBD1. Trimming took 2 bases from V and 7 from J; bases not matched to a gene: 7. The CDR3 runs to 14 residues. The germline V gene encodes CDR1 MNHGY and CDR2 SVAAGI.